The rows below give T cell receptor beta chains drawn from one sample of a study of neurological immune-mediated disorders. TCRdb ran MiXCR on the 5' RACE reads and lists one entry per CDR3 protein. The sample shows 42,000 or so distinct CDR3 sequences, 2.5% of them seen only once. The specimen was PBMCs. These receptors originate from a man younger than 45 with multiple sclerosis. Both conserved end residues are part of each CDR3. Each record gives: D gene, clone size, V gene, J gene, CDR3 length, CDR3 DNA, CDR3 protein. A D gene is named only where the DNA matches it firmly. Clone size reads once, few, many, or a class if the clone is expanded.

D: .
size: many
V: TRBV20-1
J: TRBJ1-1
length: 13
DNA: TGCAGTGCTAGGCCCCCCGGGGGCACTGAAGCTTTCTTT
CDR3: CSARPPGGTEAFF

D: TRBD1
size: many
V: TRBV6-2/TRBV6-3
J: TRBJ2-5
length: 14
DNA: TGTGCCAGCAGCAAAGGACAGGAGATACAGACCCAGTACTTC
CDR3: CASSKGQEIQTQYF

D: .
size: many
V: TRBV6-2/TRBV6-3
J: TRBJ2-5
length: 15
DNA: TGTGCCAGCAACCCCCAGCACAGGAGTCGGGAGACCCAGTACTTC
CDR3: CASNPQHRSRETQYF

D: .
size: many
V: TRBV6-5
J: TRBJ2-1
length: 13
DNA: TGTGCCAGCAGTAGGACCTTTTACAATGAGCAGTTCTTC
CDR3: CASSRTFYNEQFF

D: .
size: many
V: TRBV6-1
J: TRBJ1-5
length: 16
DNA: TGTGCCAGCAGTGAGGCGAGGGTCGATAGCAATCAGCCCCAGCATTTT
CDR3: CASSEARVDSNQPQHF

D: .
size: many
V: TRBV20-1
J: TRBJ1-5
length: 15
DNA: TGCAGTGCTAGAGAAGGAGGCAGGGAGAATCAGCCCCAGCATTTT
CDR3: CSAREGGRENQPQHF

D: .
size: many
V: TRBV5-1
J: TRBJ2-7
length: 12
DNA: TGCGCCAGCAGCTTAAGGACAACCGAGCAGTACTTC
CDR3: CASSLRTTEQYF

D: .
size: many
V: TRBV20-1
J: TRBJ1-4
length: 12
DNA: TGCAGTGCGCCTCTAACTAATGAAAAACTGTTTTTT
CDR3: CSAPLTNEKLFF

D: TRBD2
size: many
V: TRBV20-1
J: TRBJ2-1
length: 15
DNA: TGCAGTGCTAGAGTCGATGGGACTAGTGGTTATGAGCAGTTCTTC
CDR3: CSARVDGTSGYEQFF

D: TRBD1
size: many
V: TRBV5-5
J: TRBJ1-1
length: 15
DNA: TGTGCCAGCAGCTGGACAGGGGGCGGGAACACTGAAGCTTTCTTT
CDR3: CASSWTGGGNTEAFF

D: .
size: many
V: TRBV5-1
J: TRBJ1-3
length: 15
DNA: TGCGCCAGCAGCTTGGATCGTTCGTCTGGAAACACCATATATTTT
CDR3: CASSLDRSSGNTIYF

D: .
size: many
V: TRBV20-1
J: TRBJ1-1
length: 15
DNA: TGCAGTGCTAGAGATCCAAGAGGGGATGGGACTGAAGCTTTCTTT
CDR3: CSARDPRGDGTEAFF

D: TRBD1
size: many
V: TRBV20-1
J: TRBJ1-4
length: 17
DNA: TGCAGTGCTAGTCCACAGGGGGCAGGAAGGACTAATGAAAAACTGTTTTTT
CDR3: CSASPQGAGRTNEKLFF

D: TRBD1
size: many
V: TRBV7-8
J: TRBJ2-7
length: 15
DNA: TGTGCCAGCAGCTTAATAGGGACAGGGCCGGGGGAGCAGTACTTC
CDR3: CASSLIGTGPGEQYF

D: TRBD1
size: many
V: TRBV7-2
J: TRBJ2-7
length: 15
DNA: TGTGCCAGCAGCTTAGCATGGGGACAGGGTTACGAGCAGTACTTC
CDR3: CASSLAWGQGYEQYF

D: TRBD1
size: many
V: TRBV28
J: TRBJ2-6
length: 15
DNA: TGTGCCACTGGGACAGGGAGCTCTGGGGCCAACGTCCTGACTTTC
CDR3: CATGTGSSGANVLTF

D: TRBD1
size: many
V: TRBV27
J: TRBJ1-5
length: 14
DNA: TGTGCCAGCAGTAACTTACGGGACAGTGAGCCCCAGCATTTT
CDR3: CASSNLRDSEPQHF

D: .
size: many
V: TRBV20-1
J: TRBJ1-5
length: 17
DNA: TGCAGTGCTAGAGATGCGCTGGGTGAAGTTCAGGGTCAGCCCCAGCATTTT
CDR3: CSARDALGEVQGQPQHF